A selection of T cell receptor beta chains follows, all from one sample in a study of technical replicates of blood from a few donors. The table came from immunoSEQ multiplex PCR; TCRdb's copy has only in-frame clones and leaves some out. The table shows some 48,000 clones, with around 96% occurring only once. Sequencing was done on a sample of T cells isolated from PBMCs. Every receptor here comes from a human donor in good health. Each CDR3 is given with its conserved first and last residue.

TRBV5-4,TRBJ1-1,CASTNLQGGDTEAFF
TRBV30,TRBJ2-1,CAWREEWGLAGVRNEQFF
TRBV2,TRBJ2-7,CASRAGVGYRQYF
TRBV6-6,TRBJ2-7,CASRRADEQYF
TRBV18,TRBJ2-5,CASSGPSLFAQETQYF
TRBV7-3,TRBJ2-3,CASSLKGERLALTYTDTQYF
TRBV29-1,TRBJ2-5,CSVGASGTIETQYF
TRBV4-1,TRBJ1-2,CASSQGLRGRMYGYTF
TRBV5-1,TRBJ1-5,CASSPLPSTGSNQPQHF
TRBV5-1,TRBJ2-1,CASSNSGSSYNEQFF
TRBV5-1,TRBJ2-7,CASSPRDYEQYF
TRBV19,TRBJ1-2,CASSIMRDSYGYTF
TRBV27,TRBJ1-4,CASSLQGRNEKLFF
TRBV4-2,TRBJ1-1,CASSVDRLNTEAFF
TRBV10-3,TRBJ1-5,CAISEDRNQPQHF
TRBV5-6,TRBJ1-1,CASNQGPHTEAFF
TRBV5-1,TRBJ2-7,CASSTEQGHEQYF
TRBV10-3,TRBJ2-2,CAIGGNTGELFF
TRBV27,TRBJ2-7,CASSLVYRESKQYF
TRBV27,TRBJ2-7,CASSSGRAYEQYF
TRBV2,TRBJ2-5,CASRRTAQETQYF
TRBV5-5,TRBJ2-1,CASRLADYQSHEQFF
TRBV11-2,TRBJ2-5,CASSLEVLAGVETQYF
TRBV5-4,TRBJ2-6,CASSLGHSGANVLTF
TRBV5-5,TRBJ1-2,CASSLIPGADYGYTF
TRBV27,TRBJ1-1,CASREGGTEAFF
TRBV5-1,TRBJ2-7,CASSARGLSYEQYF
TRBV5-5,TRBJ1-2,CASSLGQALYGYTF
TRBV6-5,TRBJ1-2,CASSYSLGTRNYGYTF
TRBV29-1,TRBJ2-1,CSGSGEISYNEQFF
TRBV13,TRBJ2-7,CASSPQASMGAYEQYF
TRBV6-6,TRBJ2-2,CAAEGTNTGELFF
TRBV29-1,TRBJ1-3,CSVEIPGYFSGNTIYF
TRBV13,TRBJ2-5,CASSSGLEETQYF
TRBV5-1,TRBJ1-3,CASSLGTGWGNTIYF
TRBV5-5,TRBJ1-5,CASSLMLGQGDQPQHF
TRBV27,TRBJ1-2,CASSFAGESGGYTF
TRBV9,TRBJ2-2,CASSVAGTGDTGELFF
TRBV6-5,TRBJ2-7,CASSSSSRSVEQYF
TRBV6-5,TRBJ2-7,CASSYHRLGEQYF
TRBV21-1,TRBJ2-6,CASEIGGTGANVLTF
TRBV11-2,TRBJ2-7,CASSSLTDSSYEQYF
TRBV19,TRBJ1-1,CASTPLATDMNTEAFF
TRBV6-5,TRBJ2-7,CASSPTSGAYEQYF
TRBV19,TRBJ1-1,CASSALPGVMNTEAFF
TRBV7-9,TRBJ2-2,CASSLDRTGLVGELFF
TRBV11-2,TRBJ2-1,CASSDRSGRAVNEQFF
TRBV27,TRBJ1-2,CASSFRGQGEGYTF
TRBV7-6,TRBJ2-3,CASSLASTDTQYF
TRBV28,TRBJ2-7,CASREDRARYEQYF
TRBV2,TRBJ2-5,CASSAGKQETQYF